The 13 T cell receptor beta chains listed next were all sequenced from one sample in a study of cytomegalovirus exposure and HLA in healthy donors. PCR used 60 Vbeta primers and 13 Jbeta primers. Profiling relied on immunoSEQ multiplex PCR, and the TCRdb table lists in-frame clones only, not all of them. The sample has about 110,000 clones; about four fifths are singletons. The sequenced sample consisted of PBMCs. The receptor source for this set is a man aged 50 to 59 in good health and CMV-seronegative.

This clone was detected a few times. V is TRBV2 and J is TRBJ2-3; D is unresolved. Germline-derived CDR1 and CDR2 are SNHLY and FYNNEI. The CDR3 loop spans 14 amino acids. V was clipped by 6 bases and J by 4 bases, with 14 bases between them. The CDR3 DNA reads TGTGCCAGCAGGTCAGTTTACGCCGCAGATACGCAGTATTTT. Its protein product is CASRSVYAADTQYF.

The genes are TRBV29-1 and TRBJ2-1, with 8 bases that match TRBD1. The ends lost 6 bases at V and 8 bases at J; junction bases unmatched: 9. The CDR3 extends over 13 amino acids. Germline assignment: CDR1 SQVTM and CDR2 ANQGSEA. CDR3 sequence (DNA): TGCAGCGTCGGACAGGGCCCCGGAGATGAGCAGTTCTTC. It encodes CSVGQGPGDEQFF.

This clone was counted only a few times. The rearrangement links TRBV6-1 to TRBJ2-1, with TRBD1 matching 7 bases. This CDR3 region has 12 residues. V shed 5 bases and J 11 bases; nucleotides not matched to a gene: 6. Germline loops: CDR1 MNHNS, CDR2 SASEGT. The CDR3 coding sequence is TGTGCCAGCAGTTTCCGGGACAGAAAGCAGTTCTTC. This codes for CASSFRDRKQFF.

J is TRBJ1-2 and V is TRBV6-1; D not resolved. V lost 2 bases, J lost 8 bases, and 15 bases lay in between. Germline V lookup: CDR1 MNHNS, CDR2 SASEGT. This CDR3 has 14 amino acids. Here the CDR3 reads CASSEWGGKDGYTF. CDR3 DNA sequence: TGTGCCAGCAGTGAATGGGGAGGGAAAGACGGCTACACCTTC.

The chain links TRBV19 to TRBJ1-3; D unclear. The CDR3 totals 14 residues. Trimming pared 3 bases from V and 0 bases from J, leaving 6 bases between. Germline loops: CDR1 LNHDA, CDR2 SQIVND (reference sequence). The CDR3 region is CASSINFSGNTIYF. CDR3 coding DNA: TGTGCCAGTAGTATTAATTTCTCTGGAAACACCATATATTTT. Complete variable domain (other parts from reference TRBV19 and TRBJ1-3): DGGITQSPKYLFRKEGQNVTLSCEQNLNHDAMYWYRQDPGQGLRLIYYSQIVNDFQKGDIAEGYSVSREKKESFPLTVTSAQKNPTAFYLCASSINFSGNTIYFGEGSWLTVV.

J is TRBJ2-2 and V is TRBV2; maybe TRBD2 (5 bases). From germline, CDR1 is SNHLY and CDR2 FYNNEI. The length of the CDR3 is 14 residues. CDR3 protein: CVGSILRDTGELFF. The CDR3 region has the DNA TGTGTCGGTAGCATATTGAGGGACACCGGGGAGCTGTTTTTT.

V gene TRBV27 combines with J gene TRBJ1-1; D gene unclear. Germline-derived CDR1 and CDR2 are MNHEY and SMNVEV (reference sequence). This CDR3 contains 13 residues. V lost 7 bases to trimming and J lost 2 bases, with 11 bases between them. The CDR3 bases are TGTGCCAGCAAGCCCCTCGTTAACACTGAAGCTTTCTTT. Residues: CASKPLVNTEAFF.

The J gene is TRBJ2-1, the V gene TRBV5-1, with 11 bases that match TRBD1. Germline values: CDR1 SGHRS, CDR2 YFSETQ. V was pared by 2 bases and J by 8 bases, with 6 bases of the junction left unmatched. The CDR3 totals 15 residues. The DNA of the CDR3 is TGCGCCAGCAGCTTCGGACAGGGGGCGCGACATGAGCAGTTCTTC. It is translated as CASSFGQGARHEQFF. Looking up the rest from reference TRBV5-1 and TRBJ2-1 gives the full variable domain: KAGVTQTPRYLIKTRGQQVTLSCSPISGHRSVSWYQQTPGQGLQFLFEYFSETQRNKGNFPGRFSGRQFSNSRSEMNVSTLELGDSALYLCASSFGQGARHEQFFGPGTRLTVL.

The rearrangement links TRBV29-1 to TRBJ1-5; 9 bases are shared with TRBD1. The CDR3 has 13 residues. CDR1 and CDR2 from the germline V gene are SQVTM and ANQGSEA. Unmatched junction bases numbered 5, after V lost 6 bases and J lost 5 bases. CDR3 DNA sequence: TGCAGCGTGAGACAGGGGGTGGATCAGCCCCAGCATTTT. Protein sequence: CSVRQGVDQPQHF.

The rearrangement links TRBV7-9 to TRBJ2-5; 7 bases are a match to TRBD1. CDR1 is SEHNR, CDR2 FQNEAQ, per germline (reference sequence). The CDR3 extends over 15 amino acids. V shed 1 base and J 1 base; nucleotides not matched to a gene: 3. The CDR3 region is CASSLVTGAQETQYF. Here the CDR3 DNA reads TGTGCCAGCAGCTTAGTAACAGGGGCCCAAGAGACCCAGTACTTC. Full variable domain (missing parts from reference TRBV7-9 and TRBJ2-5): DTGVSQNPRHKITKRGQNVTFRCDPISEHNRLYWYRQTLGQGPEFLTYFQNEAQLEKSRLLSDRFSAERPKGSFSTLEIQRTEQGDSAMYLCASSLVTGAQETQYFGPGTRLLVL.

The J gene is TRBJ1-6, the V gene TRBV4-1, with 9 bases lining up with TRBD1. CDR1 MGHRA and CDR2 YSYEKL come from the germline V gene. V gave up 2 bases and J gave up 7 bases; unmatched junction bases: 6. This CDR3 contains 16 residues. This chain's CDR3 is CASSQLQGARNSPLHF. The CDR3 bases are TGCGCCAGCAGCCAATTACAGGGGGCGCGGAATTCACCCCTCCACTTT.

The V and J genes are TRBV19 and TRBJ1-1, with D maybe TRBD1 (5 bases). The CDR3 length is 16 residues. Germline assignment: CDR1 LNHDA and CDR2 SQIVND (reference sequence). Deletions cut 8 bases from V and 8 bases from J, with 27 bases between. This chain's CDR3 is CASCSGLERGIREAFF. DNA of the CDR3: TGTGCCAGTTGTTCGGGGTTAGAGCGGGGGATAAGGGAAGCTTTCTTT.

V gene TRBV5-8 combines with J gene TRBJ2-2; weak D call: TRBD2 (6 bases). Germline V gene sequence: CDR1 SGHTS, CDR2 YDEGEE. The CDR3 totals 15 residues. Trimming stripped 4 bases from V and 3 bases from J, with 13 bases between. The CDR3 sequence: CASSPGTYYTGELFF. The CDR3 DNA sequence: TGTGCCAGCAGCCCGGGGACTTACTACACCGGGGAGCTGTTTTTT.